The text below deals with one T cell receptor beta chain. Its specificity is not known. Germline V CDR1 and CDR2: MGHDK, SYGVNS. The CDR3 consists of 16 residues. V trimming: 4 bases; J trimming: 4 bases; junction bases outside the gene matches: 10. This specimen belongs to a study of shared clonotypes between healthy human individuals. Study in general: Per-donor plates numbered three CD4 naive, three CD4 memory, two CD8 naive and one CD8 memory.

This table comes from immunoSEQ multiplex PCR, and its TCRdb copy is limited to in-frame clones, with some not included. The profile shows fewer than 850,000 clones, less than 95% of them singletons. Healthy HIV-negative adults with no recent acute infections or vaccinations were recruited as donors. General study findings and limits: A generally larger estimated richness was seen in naive subsets than in memory subsets.

This TCR derives from a man aged 18 to 30 in good health. Some clones in this sample may be carry-over from other donors' samples. The specimen was memory CD8+ T cells from PBMCs. Subset of the sample: CD45RO+ cells pooled with CCR7-negative TemRA cells. The J gene is TRBJ2-1, the V gene TRBV25-1, with TRBD1 matching 7 bases. Here the CDR3 reads CASSGSYRDRYNEQFF. In nucleotides, the CDR3 is TGTGCCAGCAGTGGCTCCTACCGGGACAGATACAATGAGCAGTTCTTC. Filled out from reference TRBV25-1 and TRBJ2-1, the complete variable domain reads EADIYQTPRYLVIGTGKKITLECSQTMGHDKMYWYQQDPGMELHLIHYSYGVNSTEKGDLSSESTVSRIRTEHFPLTLESARPSHTSQYLCASSGSYRDRYNEQFFGPGTRLTVL.